This is a list of T cell receptor beta chains from one sample in a study of T cells expressing NK-cell markers. TCRdb reworked the 5' RACE reads into one entry per CDR3 protein, no DNA. The sample's table shows around 110,000 distinct CDR3 sequences. Input material: blood T cells: a sorted CD56 or NKG2C T cell subset, CD4+ or CD8+ T cells, or bulk PBMC T cells (not recorded which). These receptors all come from a woman between 18 and 70 years old in good health. Each CDR3 is given with its conserved first and last residue.

cdr3_length j_call v_call cdr3_aa
15 TRBJ2-7 TRBV6-2/TRBV6-3 CASSYSSGASYEQYF
14 TRBJ2-3 TRBV29-1 CSVTLGTMTDTQYF
12 TRBJ2-2 TRBV5-1 CASSWGTGELFF
16 TRBJ1-5 TRBV4-2 CASSQEKGMRNQPQHF
12 TRBJ1-6 TRBV27 CATRDTYSPLHF
13 TRBJ1-1 TRBV30 CAWSPTGNTEAFF
17 TRBJ2-7 TRBV15 CATSRETGGDSGYEQYF
13 TRBJ2-7 TRBV29-1 CSVWGSSSYEQYF
15 TRBJ2-1 TRBV6-2/TRBV6-3 CASSYDWGSYNEQFF
11 TRBJ1-1 TRBV29-1 CSVDPGFEAFF
13 TRBJ1-2 TRBV6-1 CASSEPPNYGYTF
19 TRBJ2-1 TRBV2 CASSDSVAGGPLSYNEQFF
13 TRBJ2-1 TRBV5-1 CASSLVDYNEQFF
12 TRBJ2-5 TRBV11-1 CASSLARETQYF
13 TRBJ2-2 TRBV10-3 CAISEAGNGELFF
15 TRBJ1-2 TRBV19 CASSSGDRVTYGYTF
11 TRBJ2-7 TRBV7-2 CASSEAYEQYF
17 TRBJ1-2 TRBV29-1 CSVEDFSEPGGFYGYTF
14 TRBJ2-3 TRBV29-1 CSVLGWEGRDTQYF
11 TRBJ2-7 TRBV29-1 CSVEVDREQYF
15 TRBJ1-4 TRBV7-8 CASSLETQLGEKLFF
11 TRBJ1-2 TRBV29-1 CSVERQDGYTF
13 TRBJ2-1 TRBV7-3 CASSSNGAYEQFF
18 TRBJ1-4 TRBV11-1 CASSFPGQGEIGNEKLFF
14 TRBJ2-5 TRBV7-6 CASSLVPGDGTQYF
16 TRBJ2-1 TRBV9 CASSPRLAGGPHEQFF
18 TRBJ2-4 TRBV19 CASSMSGRAAPAKNIQYF
14 TRBJ1-5 TRBV28 CASSLIPSNQPQHF
13 TRBJ1-1 TRBV20-1 CSAFDGLNTEAFF
13 TRBJ1-1 TRBV18 CASSPLADTEAFF
12 TRBJ2-7 TRBV29-1 CSVWDRSYEQYF
14 TRBJ2-1 TRBV9 CASSAGLAGVEQFF
15 TRBJ2-1 TRBV7-2 CASSLISGTYNEQFF
14 TRBJ2-1 TRBV7-2 CASNLADAYNEQFF
13 TRBJ2-7 TRBV6-5 CASSYSRLYEQYF
15 TRBJ1-5 TRBV4-1 CASSPREPTNQPQHF
17 TRBJ1-4 TRBV10-2 CASSGWTPPTTNEKLFF
13 TRBJ2-7 TRBV7-9 CASSPASGYEQYF
13 TRBJ1-1 TRBV5-1 CASSLGRNTEAFF
15 TRBJ2-3 TRBV18 CASSPEGQNTDTQYF
16 TRBJ1-2 TRBV4-3 CASSQARGDPAWGYTF